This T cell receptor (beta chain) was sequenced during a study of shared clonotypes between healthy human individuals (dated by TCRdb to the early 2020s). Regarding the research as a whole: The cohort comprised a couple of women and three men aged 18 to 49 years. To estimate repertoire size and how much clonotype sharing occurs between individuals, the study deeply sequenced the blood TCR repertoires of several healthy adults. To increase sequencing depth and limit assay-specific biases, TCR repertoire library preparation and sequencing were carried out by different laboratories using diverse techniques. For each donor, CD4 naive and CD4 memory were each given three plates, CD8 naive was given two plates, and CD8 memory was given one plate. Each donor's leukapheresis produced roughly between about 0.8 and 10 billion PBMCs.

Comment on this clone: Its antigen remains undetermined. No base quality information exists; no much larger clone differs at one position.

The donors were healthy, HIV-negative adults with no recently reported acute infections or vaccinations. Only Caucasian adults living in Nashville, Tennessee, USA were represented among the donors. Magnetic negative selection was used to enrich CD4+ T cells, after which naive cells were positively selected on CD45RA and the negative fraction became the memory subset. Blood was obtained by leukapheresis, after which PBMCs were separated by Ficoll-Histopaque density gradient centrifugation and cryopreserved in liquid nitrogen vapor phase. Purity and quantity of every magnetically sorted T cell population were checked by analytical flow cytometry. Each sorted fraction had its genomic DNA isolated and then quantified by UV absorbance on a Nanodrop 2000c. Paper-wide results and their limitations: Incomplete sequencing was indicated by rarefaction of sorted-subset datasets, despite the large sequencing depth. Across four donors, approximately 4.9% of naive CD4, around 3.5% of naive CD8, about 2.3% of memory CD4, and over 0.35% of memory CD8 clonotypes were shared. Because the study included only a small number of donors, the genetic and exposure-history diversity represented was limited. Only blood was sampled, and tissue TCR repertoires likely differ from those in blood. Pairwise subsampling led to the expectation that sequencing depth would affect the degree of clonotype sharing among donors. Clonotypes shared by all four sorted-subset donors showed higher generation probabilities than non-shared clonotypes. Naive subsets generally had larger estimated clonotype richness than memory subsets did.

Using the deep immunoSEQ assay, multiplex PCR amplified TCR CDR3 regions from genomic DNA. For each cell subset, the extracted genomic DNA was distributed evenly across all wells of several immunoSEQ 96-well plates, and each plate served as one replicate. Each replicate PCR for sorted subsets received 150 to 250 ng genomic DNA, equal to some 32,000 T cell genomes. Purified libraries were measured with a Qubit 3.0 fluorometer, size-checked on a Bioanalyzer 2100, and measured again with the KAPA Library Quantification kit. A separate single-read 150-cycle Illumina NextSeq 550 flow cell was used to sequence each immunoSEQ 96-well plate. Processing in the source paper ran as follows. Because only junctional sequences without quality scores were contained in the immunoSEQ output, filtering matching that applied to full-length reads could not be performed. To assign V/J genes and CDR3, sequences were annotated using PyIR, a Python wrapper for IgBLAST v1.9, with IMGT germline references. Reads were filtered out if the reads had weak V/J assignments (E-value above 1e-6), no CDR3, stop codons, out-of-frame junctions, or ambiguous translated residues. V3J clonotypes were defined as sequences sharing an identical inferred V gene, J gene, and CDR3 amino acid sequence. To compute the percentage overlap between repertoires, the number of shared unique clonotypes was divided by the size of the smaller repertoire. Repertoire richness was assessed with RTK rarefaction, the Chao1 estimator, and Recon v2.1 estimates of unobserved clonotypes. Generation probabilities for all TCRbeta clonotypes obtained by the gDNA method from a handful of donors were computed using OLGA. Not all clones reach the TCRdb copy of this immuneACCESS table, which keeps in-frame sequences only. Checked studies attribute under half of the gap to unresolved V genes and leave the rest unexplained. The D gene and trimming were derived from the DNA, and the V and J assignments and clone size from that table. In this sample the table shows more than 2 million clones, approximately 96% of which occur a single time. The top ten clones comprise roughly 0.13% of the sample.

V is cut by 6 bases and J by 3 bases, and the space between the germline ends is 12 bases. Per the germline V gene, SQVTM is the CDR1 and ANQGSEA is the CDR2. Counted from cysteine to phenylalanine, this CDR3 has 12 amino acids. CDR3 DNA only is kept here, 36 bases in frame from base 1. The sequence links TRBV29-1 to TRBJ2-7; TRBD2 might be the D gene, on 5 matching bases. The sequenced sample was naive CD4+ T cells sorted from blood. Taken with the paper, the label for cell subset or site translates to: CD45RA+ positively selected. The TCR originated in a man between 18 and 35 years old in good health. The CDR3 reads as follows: CSVRTGYYEQYF. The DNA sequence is TGCAGCGTCCGGACTGGCTACTACGAGCAGTACTTC.